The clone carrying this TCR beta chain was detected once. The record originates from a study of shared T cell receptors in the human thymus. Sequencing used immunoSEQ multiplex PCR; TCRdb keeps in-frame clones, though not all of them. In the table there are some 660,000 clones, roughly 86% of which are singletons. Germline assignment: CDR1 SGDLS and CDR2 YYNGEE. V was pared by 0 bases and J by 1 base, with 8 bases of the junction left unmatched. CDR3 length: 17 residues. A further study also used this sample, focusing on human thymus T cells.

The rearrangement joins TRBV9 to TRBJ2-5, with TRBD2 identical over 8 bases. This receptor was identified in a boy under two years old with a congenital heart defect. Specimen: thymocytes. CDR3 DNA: TGTGCCAGCAGCGTAGAGTCCCAGCGGGGGCTCCAAGAGACCCAGTACTTC. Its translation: CASSVESQRGLQETQYF.